This T cell receptor beta chain appears in the sequencing data of a study of T cells in Graves' hyperthyroidism and ophthalmopathy. From RNA transcripts, TCR beta CDR3 regions were amplified. HTBI primers were employed in a first-round RT-PCR of the TCR CDR3. TCRdb independently ran MiXCR on the multiplex PCR reads; one entry per CDR3 protein. The sample records some 530,000 distinct CDR3 sequences, about 20% being singletons. Clinical symptoms, serum thyroxine, TRAb, thyroid ultrasound and orbital computed tomography established diagnosis. CDR1 SGHTA and CDR2 FQGNSA come from the germline V gene. There are 15 residues in the CDR3. Trimming left V 6 bases short and J 0 bases short, with 15 bases between. This clonotype appeared many times. The antigen remains undetermined. Study-wide findings and caveats: Blood also contained most expanded thyroid clonotypes above 0.001. Classification by a 13 V-J model distinguished ophthalmopathy from stable hyperthyroidism.

Sequences were obtained from blood. The chain has TRBV7-2 and TRBJ2-7; no clear D gene. The sequence was collected from a woman aged 65 to 85 with Graves' ophthalmopathy. In DNA form, the CDR3 reads TGTGCCAGCAGTTTTGTTTGGTCAAGCTCCTACGAGCAGTACTTC. Translated: CASSFVWSSSYEQYF.